Listed here are 31 T cell receptor beta chains from one sample, sequenced in a study of cytomegalovirus exposure and HLA in healthy donors. Primers included in the PCR were 60 Vbeta and 13 Jbeta primers. Only in-frame clones appear in the TCRdb table, and some are missing; sequencing was by immunoSEQ multiplex PCR. The top ten clones hold over 2% of a sample with roughly 170,000 clones, around 81% of them seen once. The sequencing sample was made of PBMCs. The receptors were sampled from a young woman in good health and CMV-seronegative.

This chain links TRBV14 with TRBJ2-5; D is perhaps TRBD2 (6 bases). V was pared by 1 base and J by 5 bases, with 11 bases between. Germline V lookup: CDR1 SGHDN, CDR2 FVKESK. The CDR3 contains 14 residues. The CDR3 DNA reads as TGTGCCAGCAGCCAAGCGGGGGAAGGGGAGACCCAGTACTTC. It encodes CASSQAGEGETQYF.

This clone was detected a few times. The rearrangement joins TRBV7-3 to TRBJ1-2, with TRBD1 identical over 9 bases. V lost 5 bases, J lost 5 bases, and 3 bases stayed unmatched. There are 13 residues in the CDR3. The germline CDR1 and CDR2 sequences are SGHTA and FQGTGA. The CDR3 sequence: CASSRDRVYGYTF. DNA of the CDR3: TGTGCCAGCAGCCGGGACAGGGTGTATGGCTACACCTTC.

The J gene is TRBJ2-5, the V gene TRBV5-4; tentative D call: TRBD2 (5 bases). CDR1 is SGHNT, CDR2 YYREEE, per germline (reference sequence). The CDR3 loop spans 15 amino acids. Trimming removed 4 bases from V and 2 bases from J, with 15 bases in between. CDR3 loop: CASSGSADPQETQYF. The DNA for the CDR3 is TGTGCCAGCAGCGGGAGCGCGGATCCTCAAGAGACCCAGTACTTC. The variable domain in full, with the rest retrieved from reference TRBV5-4 and TRBJ2-5, is ETGVTQSPTHLIKTRGQQVTLRCSSQSGHNTVSWYQQALGQGPQFIFQYYREEENGRGNFPPRFSGLQFPNYSSELNVNALELDDSALYLCASSGSADPQETQYFGPGTRLLVL.

This clone was counted between two and nine times. Additional DNA sequences in this sample encode the identical CDR3. This chain uses TRBV6-4 with TRBJ2-7; 10 nucleotides line up with TRBD1. Per germline, CDR1 MRHNA and CDR2 SNTAGT. The CDR3 is made up of 19 amino acids. V gave up 5 bases and J gave up 6 bases; unmatched junction bases: 22. The CDR3 loop is CASSMGTGAQMYRKSEQYF. The CDR3 DNA follows: TGTGCCAGCAGTATGGGGACAGGGGCCCAAATGTACCGCAAATCCGAGCAGTACTTC.

The chain joins TRBV4-3 to TRBJ1-5; D is undetermined. Trimming removed 0 bases at V and 4 bases at J, with 7 bases between. The CDR3 totals 14 residues. Per germline, CDR1 LGHNA and CDR2 YSLEER. CDR3 in amino acids: CASSQDRTNQPQHF. The DNA of the CDR3 is TGCGCCAGCAGCCAAGATAGGACTAATCAGCCCCAGCATTTT.

The gene calls are TRBV6-1 and TRBJ2-7; D is perhaps TRBD1 (6 bases). The CDR3 loop spans 15 amino acids. Germline values: CDR1 MNHNS, CDR2 SASEGT. Trimming removed 6 bases at V and 4 bases at J, with 19 bases between. Here the CDR3 reads CASRMVGQGRYEQYF. The CDR3 DNA follows: TGTGCCAGCAGGATGGTAGGGCAGGGGAGATACGAGCAGTACTTC.

The J gene is TRBJ1-5, the V gene TRBV7-2; D unclear. The CDR3 loop spans 15 amino acids. Trimming shortened V by 3 bases and J by 0 bases, and 9 bases separated the two germline ends. Germline values: CDR1 SGHTA, CDR2 FQGNSA. CDR3 nucleotide sequence: TGTGCCAGCAGCTTTTCGGGTATTAGCAATCAGCCCCAGCATTTT. It encodes CASSFSGISNQPQHF.

The chain carries TRBV28 and TRBJ2-7; D is possibly TRBD2 (5 bases). The CDR3 loop spans 14 amino acids. V dropped 6 bases and J dropped 2 bases, with 14 bases sitting between them. Per germline, CDR1 MDHEN and CDR2 SYDVKM. The CDR3 here is CASSPSGFAYEQYF. The DNA for the CDR3 is TGTGCCAGCAGCCCATCGGGGTTCGCCTACGAGCAGTACTTC.

This chain uses TRBV9 with TRBJ1-2; a possible D gene is TRBD1 (6 bases). Germline V lookup: CDR1 SGDLS, CDR2 YYNGEE. The V gene lost 4 bases and the J gene lost 5 bases, with 15 bases spanning the gap. The CDR3 is 14 amino acids. The CDR3 region has the DNA TGTGCCAGCAGCCCAGGTGAGGGGGAGTATGGCTACACCTTC. Protein product: CASSPGEGEYGYTF. The full variable domain, with the rest looked up from reference TRBV9 and TRBJ1-2, is DSGVTQTPKHLITATGQRVTLRCSPRSGDLSVYWYQQSLDQGLQFLIQYYNGEERAKGNILERFSAQQFPDLHSELNLSSLELGDSALYFCASSPGEGEYGYTFGSGTRLTVV.

The rearrangement joins TRBV11-2 to TRBJ1-6, with D possibly matching TRBD1 (5 bases). The CDR3 runs 15 residues. Germline loops: CDR1 SGHAT, CDR2 FQNNGV. The V end was cut by 4 bases, the J end by 9 bases, with 16 bases between. CDR3: CASSSSGQGGSPLHF. CDR3 nucleotide sequence: TGTGCCAGCAGCTCCTCAGGGCAGGGAGGTTCACCCCTCCACTTT.

This chain uses TRBV28 with TRBJ1-2; D possibly corresponds to TRBD1 (6 bases). Germline V gene data show CDR1 as MDHEN and CDR2 as SYDVKM. This CDR3 has 17 residues. V shed 6 bases and J shed 4 bases, with 24 bases lying between them. The CDR3 is CASRGGIGGATIYGYTF. CDR3 bases: TGTGCCAGCAGGGGGGGGATTGGGGGCGCGACTATCTATGGCTACACCTTC.

The rearrangement links TRBV18 to TRBJ2-7; 10 nucleotides match TRBD2. The CDR3 runs to 16 residues. V trimming: 1 base; J trimming: 2 bases; junction bases outside the gene matches: 5. In germline, CDR1 is KGHSH, CDR2 LQKENI. CDR3 nucleotides: TGTGCCAGCTCACCACGGGGGACTAGCGTTCCCTACGAGCAGTACTTC. This translates into CASSPRGTSVPYEQYF.

J is TRBJ1-5 and V is TRBV27; D gene unclear. This CDR3 spans 15 amino acids. The ends were cut back, 5 bases at V and 0 bases at J, with 11 bases in the middle. Germline loops: CDR1 MNHEY, CDR2 SMNVEV (reference sequence). Here the CDR3 DNA reads TGTGCCAGCAGTGAACGGGGATATAGCAATCAGCCCCAGCATTTT. This translates into CASSERGYSNQPQHF.

This clone was recorded only once. The V call is TRBV27, the J call TRBJ2-7; 7 bases agree with TRBD1. The CDR3 is made up of 12 amino acids. Trimming took 5 bases from V and 5 from J; bases not matched to a gene: 3. Per the germline V gene, CDR1 is MNHEY and CDR2 is SMNVEV (reference sequence). The CDR3 here is CASSTGANEQYF. CDR3 sequence (DNA): TGTGCCAGCAGTACAGGGGCGAACGAGCAGTACTTC.

This chain's CDR3 is CASSVGDRQETQYF. The CDR3 DNA reads as TGTGCCAGCAGCGTGGGGGACAGACAAGAGACCCAGTACTTC. The chain combines TRBV5-4 with TRBJ2-5; 7 bases align to TRBD1. This CDR3 region has 14 residues. Germline loops: CDR1 SGHNT, CDR2 YYREEE (reference sequence). Trimming at V came to 4 bases and at J to 2 bases, leaving 5 bases not matched to a gene.

For this clone: This same CDR3 is encoded by further DNA sequences in the sample. The rearrangement joins TRBV19 to TRBJ2-1; D possibly corresponds to TRBD1 (5 bases). Germline V gene lookup returns CDR1 LNHDA and CDR2 SQIVND (reference sequence). The CDR3 totals 15 residues. The germline V and J ends were trimmed by 3 bases and 0 bases, with 9 bases remaining between them. This CDR3 reads CASSIGQSSYNEQFF. CDR3 in DNA: TGTGCCAGTAGTATTGGACAATCCTCCTACAATGAGCAGTTCTTC.

The chain employs TRBV5-1 and TRBJ2-1, with TRBD2 matching 8 bases. In germline, CDR1 is SGHRS, CDR2 YFSETQ. Trimming took 1 base from V and 5 from J; bases not matched to a gene: 8. This CDR3 spans 16 amino acids. The CDR3 DNA is TGCGCCAGCAGCTTGACCGGGACTAGAGAGAACAATGAGCAGTTCTTC. Encoded protein: CASSLTGTRENNEQFF.

The chain uses TRBV9 and TRBJ2-3, with D maybe TRBD2 (7 bases). V lost 3 bases and J lost 4, with 18 bases in between. The germline gives CDR1 SGDLS, CDR2 YYNGEE. The CDR3 extends over 16 amino acids. The CDR3 nucleotides read TGTGCCAGCAGCGCGAGGGGGGGACTGGGGTCAGATACGCAGTATTTT. It yields the protein CASSARGGLGSDTQYF.

The chain employs TRBV2 and TRBJ2-5; 10 nucleotides line up with TRBD2. The CDR3 runs to 14 residues. V gave up 10 bases and J gave up 7 bases; unmatched junction bases: 12. Germline V gene sequence: CDR1 SNHLY, CDR2 FYNNEI. The CDR3 loop is CATDLLAGGGTQYF. CDR3 in DNA: TGTGCCACCGATCTCTTAGCGGGGGGCGGGACCCAGTACTTC.

The V and J genes are TRBV28 and TRBJ1-5; D is ambiguous. Trimming stripped 7 bases from V and 5 bases from J, with 12 bases between. Per the germline V gene, CDR1 is MDHEN and CDR2 is SYDVKM. CDR3 length: 13 amino acids. CDR3 sequence: CASKLASYQPQHF. The CDR3 DNA sequence: TGTGCCAGCAAATTGGCAAGTTATCAGCCCCAGCATTTT.

The DNA for the CDR3 is TGCGCCAGCAGCCAAGCTGGCGGGTTAAGCTCCTACGAGCAGTACTTC. It yields the protein CASSQAGGLSSYEQYF. The chain has TRBV4-3 and TRBJ2-7; D may be TRBD2 (5 bases). The CDR3 has 16 amino acids. Germline CDR1 is LGHNA and CDR2 is YSLEER. V lost 1 base and J lost 0, with 13 bases in between.

This sequence joins TRBV29-1 and TRBJ1-5; 10 positions agree with TRBD1. Germline V gene lookup returns CDR1 SQVTM and CDR2 ANQGSEA. The J segment lost 5 bases and the V segment lost 4 bases, leaving 2 bases of the junction unmatched. The CDR3 covers 13 residues. CDR3 in amino acids: CSVGGTGDQPQHF. The CDR3 DNA reads as TGCAGCGTTGGGGGGACAGGGGATCAGCCCCAGCATTTT. The variable domain in full, with the rest retrieved from reference TRBV29-1 and TRBJ1-5, is SAVISQKPSRDICQRGTSLTIQCQVDSQVTMMFWYRQQPGQSLTLIATANQGSEATYESGFVIDKFPISRPNLTFSTLTVSNMSPEDSSIYLCSVGGTGDQPQHFGDGTRLSIL.

The chain carries TRBV13 and TRBJ2-3; 8 nucleotides agree with TRBD2. This CDR3 has 16 residues. Losses at the gene ends were 5 bases for V and 2 bases for J; bases not matched to a gene: 9. Germline values: CDR1 PRHDT, CDR2 FYEKMQ (reference sequence). Here the CDR3 DNA reads TGTGCCAGCAGCACCCATAGCGGGGACTTCACAGATACGCAGTATTTT. Translation gives CASSTHSGDFTDTQYF.

The V and J genes are TRBV10-1 and TRBJ1-6; D is unclear. The CDR3 covers 14 residues. V was trimmed by 0 bases and J by 7 bases, leaving 7 bases between them. Looked up from germline, CDR1 is WNHNN and CDR2 is SYGVQD (reference sequence). DNA of the CDR3: TGCGCCAGCAGTGAGTCGGCGGGGAATTCACCCCTCCACTTT. Its translation is CASSESAGNSPLHF.

The chain is built from TRBV5-1 and TRBJ2-1; 7 bases map to TRBD1. Germline loops: CDR1 SGHRS, CDR2 YFSETQ. V shed 5 bases and J 4 bases; nucleotides not matched to a gene: 12. The CDR3 length is 16 residues. Written as DNA, the CDR3 is TGCGCCAGCAGTTACGACCCGGGACAGAGTTACAATGAGCAGTTCTTC. It translates to CASSYDPGQSYNEQFF. Combining the CDR3 with reference TRBV5-1 and TRBJ2-1 gives the whole variable domain KAGVTQTPRYLIKTRGQQVTLSCSPISGHRSVSWYQQTPGQGLQFLFEYFSETQRNKGNFPGRFSGRQFSNSRSEMNVSTLELGDSALYLCASSYDPGQSYNEQFFGPGTRLTVL.

The chain is built from TRBV28 and TRBJ2-6; no definite D call. This CDR3 has 12 amino acids. Germline V CDR1 and CDR2: MDHEN, SYDVKM. The V end lost 8 bases, the J end lost 2 bases, and 4 bases lay between the germline ends. CDR3 amino acids: CASRAGANVLTF. For the CDR3, the DNA is TGTGCCAGCCGAGCTGGGGCCAACGTCCTGACTTTC.

V gene TRBV4-2 combines with J gene TRBJ2-3; 8 bases are a match to TRBD2. The CDR3 runs to 17 residues. Per the germline V gene, CDR1 is LGHNA and CDR2 is YNFKEQ. V dropped 0 bases and J dropped 3; count of bases not matched to a gene: 8. CDR3 amino acids: CASSQDWIAGPTDTQYF. DNA for the CDR3: TGTGCCAGCAGCCAAGATTGGATAGCGGGGCCGACAGATACGCAGTATTTT.

Concerning this clone itself: An end of the junction does not agree with germline; a read error may underlie this. The V gene is TRBV7-7, the J gene TRBJ2-1, with 13 positions matching TRBD2. Germline V gene lookup returns CDR1 SSHAT and CDR2 FNYEAQ (reference sequence). The CDR3 is 16 amino acids. DNA of the CDR3: TGTGCTAGCAGCGCAGGACTAGCGGGAGTGGGGAATGAGCAGTTCTTC. Translation gives CASSAGLAGVGNEQFF. The whole variable domain, filled in from reference TRBV7-7 and TRBJ2-1, reads GAGVSQSPRYKVTKRGQDVTLRCDPISSHATLYWYQQALGQGPEFLTYFNYEAQPDKSGLPSDRFSAERPEGSISTLTIQRTEQRDSAMYRCASSAGLAGVGNEQFFGPGTRLTVL.

The chain joins TRBV4-3 to TRBJ1-6, with TRBD1 as a possible D gene (5 bases). This CDR3 is 14 amino acids long. Trimming removed 5 bases from V and 4 bases from J, with 9 bases in between. Germline CDR1 reads LGHNA; CDR2 reads YSLEER. CDR3 sequence reads: CASSSGGYNSPLHF. The CDR3, as DNA: TGCGCCAGCAGCTCTGGGGGGTATAATTCACCCCTCCACTTT.

V usage is TRBV6-1 and J usage is TRBJ2-2; 8 bases fit TRBD1. V lost 5 bases and J lost 3; bases outside the gene matches: 2. The V gene's germline CDR1 is MNHNS and CDR2 SASEGT. The CDR3 runs 14 residues. The CDR3 coding sequence is TGTGCCAGCAGTCGACAGGGGTACACCGGGGAGCTGTTTTTT. Its translation: CASSRQGYTGELFF.

The chain carries TRBV6-5 and TRBJ1-2; D not resolved. Between the trimmed V and J ends, which lost 0 bases and 8 bases, there was a span of 16 bases. Germline assignment: CDR1 MNHEY and CDR2 SVGAGI. The CDR3 runs 15 residues. CDR3 coding DNA: TGTGCCAGCAGTTACTCGATATCGGGTTTTTACGGCTACACCTTC. Amino acids: CASSYSISGFYGYTF.